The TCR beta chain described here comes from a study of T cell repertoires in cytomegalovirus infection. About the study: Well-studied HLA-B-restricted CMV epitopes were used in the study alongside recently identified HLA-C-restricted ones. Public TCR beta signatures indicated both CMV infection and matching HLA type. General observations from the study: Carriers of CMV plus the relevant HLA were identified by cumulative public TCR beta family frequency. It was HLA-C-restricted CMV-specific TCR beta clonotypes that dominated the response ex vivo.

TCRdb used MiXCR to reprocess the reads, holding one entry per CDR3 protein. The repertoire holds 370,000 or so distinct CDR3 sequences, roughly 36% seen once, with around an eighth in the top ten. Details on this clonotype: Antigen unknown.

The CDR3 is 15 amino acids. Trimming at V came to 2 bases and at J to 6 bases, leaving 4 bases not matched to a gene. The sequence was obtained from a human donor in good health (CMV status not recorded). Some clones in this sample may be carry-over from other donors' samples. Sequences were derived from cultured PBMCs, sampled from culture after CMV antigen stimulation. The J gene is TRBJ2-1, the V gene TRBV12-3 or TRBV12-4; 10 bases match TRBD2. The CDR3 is CASSLQGLAVNEQFF. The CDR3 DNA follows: TGTGCCAGCAGTTTACAAGGACTAGCGGTCAATGAGCAGTTCTTC.